The 32 T cell receptor beta chains below were found in one sample sequenced in a study of CD4 T cells in relation to SARS-CoV-2 and coronaviruses. Unexposed donor CD4+ T cells date from about 2011-2018, before the COVID-19 pandemic. The cells were cultured for around ten days before CD4+ T cells were isolated. Assay: immunoSEQ multiplex PCR; the TCRdb copy retains only in-frame clones and omits some. The sample yields about 28,000 clones, roughly 72% seen once. The antigens of these receptors remain unknown. Sequenced sample: CD4+ T cells from PBMCs, cultured in vitro. These receptors all come from a human donor in good health.

Judged by abundance, this clone is medium-sized. The J gene is TRBJ2-7, the V gene TRBV9; 8 bases are shared with TRBD1. Looked up from germline, CDR1 is SGDLS and CDR2 is YYNGEE. Trimming cost V 0 bases and J 0 bases; bases outside gene matches: 2. The CDR3 contains 15 residues. The CDR3 here is CASSVGTGSSYEQYF. The CDR3 DNA reads TGTGCCAGCAGCGTAGGGACAGGGAGCTCCTACGAGCAGTACTTC.

The chain combines TRBV19 with TRBJ2-2; 15 positions match TRBD2. Germline CDR1 and CDR2: LNHDA and SQIVND (reference sequence). The CDR3 length is 20 residues. V lost 7 bases, J lost 3 bases, and 15 bases stayed unmatched. CDR3 region: CASTEPLGLAGGPDTGELFF. CDR3 bases: TGTGCCAGTACGGAACCACTTGGACTAGCGGGGGGGCCGGACACCGGGGAGCTGTTTTTT. The full variable domain, its missing parts supplied by reference TRBV19 and TRBJ2-2, is DGGITQSPKYLFRKEGQNVTLSCEQNLNHDAMYWYRQDPGQGLRLIYYSQIVNDFQKGDIAEGYSVSREKKESFPLTVTSAQKNPTAFYLCASTEPLGLAGGPDTGELFFGEGSRLTVL.

This chain uses TRBV6-5 with TRBJ1-2; TRBD1 matches at 8 bases. The CDR3 spans 13 residues. The ends lost 8 bases at V and 6 bases at J; junction bases unmatched: 8. Germline CDR1 reads MNHEY; CDR2 reads SVGAGI. In DNA, the CDR3 is TGTGCCAGCGCTGGGACAGGCATTAATGGCTACACCTTC. It yields the protein CASAGTGINGYTF.

The CDR3 loop is CASSANSGSNEKLFF. CDR3 DNA: TGTGCCAGCTCCGCGAATTCCGGGAGTAATGAAAAACTGTTTTTT. The chain couples TRBV18 to TRBJ1-4, with D hard to call. The CDR3 length is 15 residues. Germline CDR1 KGHSH, CDR2 LQKENI. Trimming removed 6 bases from V and 4 bases from J, with 15 bases in between.

The chain combines TRBV5-5 with TRBJ1-1; tentative D call: TRBD1 (5 bases). The germline V and J ends were trimmed by 2 bases and 7 bases, with 15 bases remaining between them. This CDR3 region has 14 residues. The germline gives CDR1 SGHKS, CDR2 YYEKEE (reference sequence). The CDR3 reads CASSFVRGVDEAFF. As DNA, the CDR3 is TGTGCCAGCAGCTTCGTACGGGGCGTTGATGAAGCTTTCTTT.

This clone turned up a few times. The CDR3 sequence: CASSFGSNQPQHF. The CDR3 coding sequence is TGTGCCAGCAGCTTTGGCAGCAATCAGCCCCAGCATTTT. The chain couples TRBV7-8 to TRBJ1-5; D remains ambiguous. The V and J ends lost 3 bases and 1 base respectively, with 4 bases between them. The CDR3 spans 13 residues. Germline V gene sequence: CDR1 SGHVS, CDR2 FQNEAQ.

This chain links TRBV4-3 with TRBJ2-3, with TRBD2 identical over 8 bases. This CDR3 region has 13 residues. Germline CDR1 and CDR2: LGHNA and YSLEER. With 4 bases clipped from V and 8 bases from J, the junction kept 5 bases outside the gene matches. This CDR3 is CASSPPGGGTQYF. The CDR3, as DNA: TGCGCCAGCAGCCCCCCCGGGGGGGGTACGCAGTATTTT.

The genes are TRBV7-3 and TRBJ1-3; D unclear. Germline lookup yields CDR1 SGHTA and CDR2 FQGTGA. CDR3 length: 13 residues. V gave up 5 bases and J gave up 4 bases, with 9 bases separating them. The CDR3, as DNA: TGTGCCAGCAGCCTAGGACGAGGAAACACCATATATTTT. Encoded protein: CASSLGRGNTIYF. The entire variable domain, with the rest obtained from reference TRBV7-3 and TRBJ1-3, is as follows: GAGVSQTPSNKVTEKGKYVELRCDPISGHTALYWYRQSLGQGPEFLIYFQGTGAADDSGLPNDRFFAVRPEGSVSTLKIQRTERGDSAVYLCASSLGRGNTIYFGEGSWLTVV.

CDR3 DNA sequence: TGTGCCAGTAGTTCCCAGGGGGGAGGGGAAGATACGCAGTATTTT. Encoded protein: CASSSQGGGEDTQYF. The chain uses TRBV19 and TRBJ2-3, with D perhaps given as TRBD1 or TRBD2 (7 bases each). Trimming shortened V by 5 bases and J by 5 bases, and 17 bases separated the two germline ends. Germline V CDR1 and CDR2: LNHDA, SQIVND (reference sequence). The CDR3 extends over 15 amino acids.

The chain employs TRBV7-6 and TRBJ2-1; tentatively, D is TRBD1 or TRBD2 (6 bases each). V was trimmed by 1 base and J by 0 bases, leaving 16 bases between them. Germline CDR1 reads SGHVS; CDR2 reads FNYEAQ. There are 18 residues in the CDR3. This chain's CDR3 is CASSLVGGTSNSYNEQFF. The CDR3 DNA follows: TGTGCCAGCAGCTTAGTAGGGGGGACTTCCAACTCCTACAATGAGCAGTTCTTC. Based on the CDR3 plus reference TRBV7-6 and TRBJ2-1, the full variable domain is GAGVSQSPRYKVTKRGQDVALRCDPISGHVSLYWYRQALGQGPEFLTYFNYEAQQDKSGLPNDRFSAERPEGSISTLTIQRTEQRDSAMYRCASSLVGGTSNSYNEQFFGPGTRLTVL.

The chain joins TRBV2 to TRBJ1-2; the D gene is possibly TRBD1 (5 bases). V lost 4 bases and J 4 bases, leaving 7 bases between the germline ends. CDR3 length equals 12 residues. In germline, CDR1 is SNHLY, CDR2 FYNNEI. The CDR3 nucleotides are TGTGCCAGCAGTGGGGGGGGCTATGGCTACACCTTC. Encoded protein: CASSGGGYGYTF.

The genes are TRBV7-2 and TRBJ2-6; tentatively, D is TRBD1 (5 bases). Trimming cost V 5 bases and J 0 bases, with 14 bases left between them. The CDR3 has 17 residues. The germline V gene encodes CDR1 SGHTA and CDR2 FQGNSA. The CDR3 DNA is TGTGCCAGCAGCAACGCCTGGGGCCCCTCTGGGGCCAACGTCCTGACTTTC. This codes for CASSNAWGPSGANVLTF.

The CDR3 protein is CASSGSRNTEAFF. The CDR3 DNA reads TGTGCCAGTAGTGGATCGAGGAACACTGAAGCTTTCTTT. The chain employs TRBV19 and TRBJ1-1; D unresolved. Germline V gene sequence: CDR1 LNHDA, CDR2 SQIVND (reference sequence). This CDR3 is 13 amino acids long. V gave up 5 bases and J gave up 1 base, with 8 bases separating them.

The chain employs TRBV12-3 or TRBV12-4 and TRBJ2-1; D not resolved. V was trimmed by 1 base and J by 7 bases, leaving 8 bases between them. The CDR3 is 13 amino acids. CDR3 protein: CASSLGVGNEQFF. CDR3 bases: TGTGCCAGCAGTTTAGGTGTGGGGAATGAGCAGTTCTTC.

The gene calls are TRBV7-2 and TRBJ2-7; no definite D call. Germline V lookup: CDR1 SGHTA, CDR2 FQGNSA. Trimming cost V 1 base and J 2 bases, with 12 bases left between them. This CDR3 spans 15 amino acids. CDR3 sequence: CASSLGHSPTYEQYF. The CDR3 region has the DNA TGTGCCAGCAGCTTAGGTCACTCTCCTACCTACGAGCAGTACTTC.

The J gene is TRBJ2-3, the V gene TRBV25-1; 9 bases are a match to TRBD1. CDR1 and CDR2 from the germline V gene are MGHDK and SYGVNS. The V and J ends lost 3 bases and 1 base, in that order; junction bases with no gene match: 5. The CDR3 extends over 16 amino acids. CDR3: CASSDTGGGGTDTQYF. Written as DNA, the CDR3 is TGTGCCAGCAGTGATACAGGGGGCGGTGGCACAGATACGCAGTATTTT.

The chain couples TRBV7-3 to TRBJ1-2; 8 nucleotides align to TRBD1. V trimming: 5 bases; J trimming: 1 base; junction bases outside the gene matches: 9. The CDR3 spans 16 residues. CDR1 and CDR2 from the germline V gene are SGHTA and FQGTGA. CDR3: CASSPGDRRFNYGYTF. CDR3 nucleotides: TGTGCCAGCAGCCCAGGGGACAGGCGGTTTAACTATGGCTACACCTTC.

V and J are TRBV7-2 and TRBJ2-7, with D perhaps TRBD2 (5 bases). The CDR3 spans 15 residues. Trimming shortened V by 5 bases and J by 3 bases, and 17 bases separated the two germline ends. CDR1 and CDR2 from the germline V gene are SGHTA and FQGNSA. CDR3 loop: CASSPQAGEIYEQYF. CDR3 nucleotide sequence: TGTGCCAGCAGCCCTCAGGCGGGCGAGATCTACGAGCAGTACTTC.

The V call is TRBV19, the J call TRBJ2-2; TRBD1 agrees at 8 bases. The CDR3 has 16 amino acids. V trimming: 8 bases; J trimming: 5 bases; junction bases outside the gene matches: 13. Germline V lookup: CDR1 LNHDA, CDR2 SQIVND (reference sequence). CDR3 bases: TGTGCCAGTTCAGGGCAGGGGGCGCGAAAAACCGGGGAGCTGTTTTTT. It is translated as CASSGQGARKTGELFF. Based on the CDR3 plus reference TRBV19 and TRBJ2-2, the full variable domain is DGGITQSPKYLFRKEGQNVTLSCEQNLNHDAMYWYRQDPGQGLRLIYYSQIVNDFQKGDIAEGYSVSREKKESFPLTVTSAQKNPTAFYLCASSGQGARKTGELFFGEGSRLTVL.

The J gene is TRBJ2-7, the V gene TRBV9; D not resolved. Deletions cut 0 bases from V and 0 bases from J, with 7 bases between. Germline V gives CDR1 SGDLS, CDR2 YYNGEE. The CDR3 contains 14 residues. The DNA of the CDR3 is TGTGCCAGCAGCGTAGATGGGGTCTCCTACGAGCAGTACTTC. Protein: CASSVDGVSYEQYF.

The chain is built from TRBV18 and TRBJ2-1, with D perhaps TRBD2 (6 bases). The CDR3 is made up of 15 amino acids. The germline V gene has CDR1 KGHSH and CDR2 LQKENI. Trimming took 3 bases from V and 6 from J, leaving 15 bases between them. The CDR3 is CASSPPGDSRNEQFF. In nucleotides, the CDR3 is TGTGCCAGCTCACCCCCCGGGGACTCGCGCAATGAGCAGTTCTTC.

The J gene is TRBJ2-1, the V gene TRBV7-2; perhaps TRBD2 as D (5 bases). Deletions cut 1 base from V and 2 bases from J, with 9 bases between. CDR1 and CDR2 from the germline V gene are SGHTA and FQGNSA. The CDR3 extends over 15 amino acids. CDR3: CASSLVSGTYNEQFF. As DNA, the CDR3 is TGTGCCAGCAGCTTAGTGTCCGGGACCTACAATGAGCAGTTCTTC. Drawing the rest from reference TRBV7-2 and TRBJ2-1, the complete variable domain is GAGVSQSPSNKVTEKGKDVELRCDPISGHTALYWYRQSLGQGLEFLIYFQGNSAPDKSGLPSDRFSAERTGGSVSTLTIQRTQQEDSAVYLCASSLVSGTYNEQFFGPGTRLTVL.

The chain has TRBV6-6 and TRBJ2-7; no clear D gene. Trimming took off 6 bases at V and 0 bases at J, with 12 bases between the two ends. Looked up from germline, CDR1 is MNHNY and CDR2 is SVGAGI (reference sequence). This CDR3 comprises 14 residues. The CDR3 bases are TGTGCCAGCAGGGACGGGTGGAGCTCCTACGAGCAGTACTTC. The encoded protein is CASRDGWSSYEQYF.

This clone was observed a few times. The rearrangement links TRBV19 to TRBJ1-5; no definite D call. CDR3 length: 14 residues. V lost 3 bases and J lost 5, with 11 bases in between. Germline loops: CDR1 LNHDA, CDR2 SQIVND (reference sequence). This CDR3 reads CASSISPGDQPQHF. The CDR3, as DNA: TGTGCCAGTAGTATTTCTCCCGGGGATCAGCCCCAGCATTTT.

This rearrangement joins TRBV5-4 to TRBJ2-5; 8 positions agree with TRBD2. V lost 3 bases to trimming and J lost 4 bases; unmatched junction nucleotides: 11. CDR1 SGHNT and CDR2 YYREEE come from the germline V gene (reference sequence). The CDR3 sequence is 16 residues long. CDR3 in amino acids: CASSSPQRGPRETQYF. In DNA, the CDR3 is TGTGCCAGCAGCTCCCCCCAGCGGGGGCCTCGAGAGACCCAGTACTTC.

The genes are TRBV7-2 and TRBJ1-2; D call uncertain. This CDR3 region has 12 residues. V gave up 5 bases and J gave up 13 bases, with 17 bases separating them. CDR1 SGHTA and CDR2 FQGNSA come from the germline V gene. CDR3: CASSVTWTAVTF. In nucleotides, the CDR3 is TGTGCCAGCAGCGTTACATGGACCGCCGTCACCTTC.

The chain employs TRBV10-3 and TRBJ1-2, with 9 bases aligning to TRBD1. Germline-derived CDR1 and CDR2 are ENHRY and SYGVKD. The length of the CDR3 is 14 residues. With V trimmed by 5 bases and J by 4 bases, 5 bases remained unmatched. The CDR3 loop reads CAISTKTGGYGYTF. The CDR3 DNA follows: TGTGCCATCAGTACTAAGACAGGGGGCTATGGCTACACCTTC.

V usage is TRBV6-5 and J usage is TRBJ1-2; tentative D call: TRBD1 (6 bases). V was pared by 2 bases and J by 5 bases, with 15 bases between. There are 15 residues in the CDR3. Germline-derived CDR1 and CDR2 are MNHEY and SVGAGI. CDR3 sequence reads: CASSYLSQGGYGYTF. The CDR3 nucleotides read TGTGCCAGCAGTTACCTATCACAGGGAGGGTATGGCTACACCTTC.

This chain connects TRBV10-3 to TRBJ1-2; D is perhaps TRBD1 (6 bases). The germline V and J ends were trimmed by 4 bases and 5 bases, with 11 bases remaining between them. The CDR3 length is 13 residues. Looked up from germline, CDR1 is ENHRY and CDR2 is SYGVKD. The CDR3 sequence: CAISVSGQYGYTF. The CDR3 DNA reads TGTGCCATCAGTGTTTCGGGACAATATGGCTACACCTTC.

This clone came up once. The V call is TRBV19, the J call TRBJ1-5; tentative D call: TRBD1 (5 bases). Germline assignment: CDR1 LNHDA and CDR2 SQIVND (reference sequence). This CDR3 is built from 14 residues. With 4 bases removed from V and 2 bases from J, the gap between germline ends came to 9 bases. The CDR3 reads CASSTQGGNQPQHF. CDR3 nucleotide sequence: TGTGCCAGTAGTACCCAGGGTGGCAATCAGCCCCAGCATTTT.

The V call is TRBV9, the J call TRBJ1-1; unclear D gene. Per germline, CDR1 SGDLS and CDR2 YYNGEE. Trimming shortened V by 0 bases and J by 0 bases, and 6 bases separated the two germline ends. The CDR3 spans 14 residues. The CDR3 spells CASSVGPVNTEAFF. The DNA of the CDR3 is TGTGCCAGCAGCGTAGGTCCAGTGAACACTGAAGCTTTCTTT.

This clone has just a few counts. This chain connects TRBV6-5 to TRBJ1-5; no reliable D call. Per the germline V gene, CDR1 is MNHEY and CDR2 is SVGAGI. The CDR3 contains 15 residues. V shed 5 bases and J shed 3 bases, with 14 bases lying between them. The CDR3 spells CASSRNDRANQPQHF. CDR3 nucleotide sequence: TGTGCCAGCAGTCGGAACGATCGGGCCAATCAGCCCCAGCATTTT.